Each of the 23 T cell receptor beta chains below was sequenced from the same sample in a study of T cell repertoires in cytomegalovirus infection (dated by TCRdb to between 2018 and 2021). These receptors' targets are unknown. The treatment or condition label, as the study defines it: in vitro stimulation with specific CMV peptide epitopes to enrich CMV-specific T cells. Sequencer: Illumina HiSeq 1500. TCRdb cleaned the public reads at Q25 with fastp, built clones with MiXCR and kept in-frame beta chains. Rows matching on CDR3 protein sequence are summarized as one entry with the most common DNA and genes. In all, the sample holds 650,000 to 900,000 distinct CDR3 sequences, and approximately 32% of those were seen once. The ten largest make up around 11% of the sample. Source: cultured CD8+ T cells from PBMCs, taken from culture after CMV antigen stimulation. Every receptor here comes from a human donor in good health (CMV status not recorded). Some clones in this sample may be carry-over from other donors' samples.

The chain joins TRBV5-4 to TRBJ2-1; 14 bases are a match to TRBD2. Trimming removed 4 bases from V and 4 bases from J; junction bases left unmatched: 4. The CDR3 sequence is 16 residues long. Germline CDR1 and CDR2: SGHNT and YYREEE (reference sequence). The DNA for the CDR3 is TGTGCCAGCAGCGCCGGGACTAGCGGGGGTTACAATGAGCAGTTCTTC. Its protein is CASSAGTSGGYNEQFF.

The V and J genes are TRBV2 and TRBJ1-4; D is undetermined. Trimming pared 1 base from V and 8 bases from J, leaving 14 bases between. The CDR3 has 15 residues. Germline V CDR1 and CDR2: SNHLY, FYNNEI. CDR3 nucleotide sequence: TGTGCCAGCAGTGAAGTCGGCAGCCTAATGGAAAAACTGTTTTTT. Encoded protein: CASSEVGSLMEKLFF.

This clonotype came up a few times. The rearrangement uses TRBV6-6 and TRBJ1-1; possible D gene TRBD1, 5 bases. The V gene lost 6 bases and the J gene lost 4 bases, with 18 bases spanning the gap. There are 15 residues in the CDR3. CDR1 and CDR2 from the germline V gene are MNHNY and SVGAGI (reference sequence). In nucleotides, the CDR3 is TGTGCCAGCAGGGAGGGACTGGGAATCAGCACTGAAGCTTTCTTT. Translation: CASREGLGISTEAFF.

This chain connects TRBV6-5 to TRBJ1-5; unclear D gene. This CDR3 is 13 amino acids long. V was trimmed by 2 bases and J by 7 bases, leaving 9 bases between them. The germline gives CDR1 MNHEY, CDR2 SVGAGI. CDR3 coding DNA: TGTGCCAGCAGTTACGGCCCAAGGCAGCCCCAGCATTTT. Amino acids: CASSYGPRQPQHF.

This clonotype occurred a few times. The chain uses TRBV12-3 or TRBV12-4 and TRBJ2-4; the D is unclear. Trimming stripped 2 bases from V and 4 bases from J, with 9 bases between. The CDR3 sequence is 14 residues long. The CDR3 spells CASSLLGWKNIQYF. The CDR3 nucleotides are TGTGCCAGCAGTTTATTAGGGTGGAAAAACATTCAGTACTTC.

Worth noting for this clonotype: This may stem from a read error, because a much larger clone lies one nucleotide away. The chain carries TRBV7-8 and TRBJ2-3; the D gene could be TRBD1 or TRBD2 (5 bases each). The V gene's germline CDR1 is SGHVS and CDR2 FQNEAQ. The CDR3 loop spans 15 amino acids. DNA for the CDR3: TGTGCCAGCAGCTCGGGGACCTCAAGCCAAGATACGCGGTATTTT. Translated, it gives CASSSGTSSQDTRYF.

The rearrangement uses TRBV7-9 and TRBJ2-1; a possible D gene is TRBD2 (6 bases). Trimming pared 5 bases from V and 16 bases from J, leaving 18 bases between. Germline-derived CDR1 and CDR2 are SEHNR and FQNEAQ (reference sequence). There are 12 residues in the CDR3. DNA of the CDR3: TGTGCCAGCAGCCCTGGGGGGACCGGCAAATTCTTC. Translating it yields CASSPGGTGKFF.

To note about this clonotype: Compared with germline, one end of the junction differs, possibly owing to a read error. J is TRBJ1-1 and V is TRBV7-6; possibly TRBD1 for D (5 bases). Germline lookup yields CDR1 SGHVS and CDR2 FNYEAQ. The CDR3 totals 12 residues. CDR3 nucleotide sequence: TGTGTCAGCAGCTCGCCGGGACCTGAAGCTTTCTTT. Encoded protein: CVSSSPGPEAFF.

On this clonotype: Compared with germline, one end of the junction differs, possibly owing to a read error. This rearrangement joins TRBV27 to TRBJ2-1, with TRBD2 as a possible D gene (5 bases). There are 15 residues in the CDR3. Germline CDR1 and CDR2: MNHEY and SMNVEV (reference sequence). CDR3 in amino acids: CASSLSGSSYNGQFF. In DNA, the CDR3 is TGTGCCAGCAGTTTATCGGGGAGCTCCTACAATGGGCAGTTCTTC.

The V gene is TRBV9, the J gene TRBJ2-2; 8 bases align to TRBD1. V was pared by 3 bases and J by 5 bases, with 9 bases of the junction left unmatched. The germline CDR1 and CDR2 sequences are SGDLS and YYNGEE. The CDR3 is 16 residues long. CDR3 protein: CASSAPRTGNTGELFF. For the CDR3, the DNA is TGTGCCAGCAGCGCCCCCAGGACAGGGAATACCGGGGAGCTGTTTTTT.

The chain employs TRBV19 and TRBJ1-6; D uncertain. The CDR3 runs 16 residues. The V and J ends lost 9 bases and 0 bases respectively, with 15 bases between them. Germline V gene sequence: CDR1 LNHDA, CDR2 SQIVND (reference sequence). Here the CDR3 reads CASQSLRSSYNSPLHF. Here the CDR3 DNA reads TGTGCCAGCCAATCCCTGAGGAGCTCCTATAATTCACCCCTCCACTTT.

This chain uses TRBV6-1 with TRBJ1-5; D is possibly TRBD1 (6 bases). V was clipped by 7 bases and J by 4 bases, with 14 bases between them. This CDR3 comprises 14 residues. Germline CDR1 reads MNHNS; CDR2 reads SASEGT. The CDR3 loop reads CASTALGGNQPQHF. In nucleotides, the CDR3 is TGTGCCAGCACTGCTCTAGGGGGAAATCAGCCCCAGCATTTT.

This clonotype was recorded many times. CDR3: CASSSGLAVNEQYV. The DNA of the CDR3 is TGTGCCAGCAGCTCCGGACTAGCGGTAAACGAGCAGTACGTC. The chain joins TRBV7-2 to TRBJ2-7, with 10 bases lining up with TRBD2. Germline V lookup: CDR1 SGHTA, CDR2 FQGNSA. The junction had 5 bases not matched to a gene; V was cut back by 4 bases and J by 5 bases. The CDR3 extends over 14 amino acids.

The chain links TRBV4-1 to TRBJ1-2; no firm D call. There are 14 residues in the CDR3. Germline CDR1 is MGHRA and CDR2 is YSYEKL. V lost 0 bases and J 6 bases, leaving 11 bases between the germline ends. CDR3 DNA: TGCGCCAGCAGCCAAGAGTCCGGCTCAGATGGCTACACCTTC. Translating gives CASSQESGSDGYTF.

This clonotype was found a few times. Its ends do not fully match the called genes, so a read error is possible. The V gene is TRBV7-7, the J gene TRBJ2-2, with D possibly TRBD1 on 7 matching bases. The CDR3 is 18 residues long. Germline lookup yields CDR1 SSHAT and CDR2 FNYEAQ (reference sequence). CDR3: CASSPHRGGFKNTGELFF. CDR3 DNA sequence: TGTGCTAGCAGCCCTCACAGGGGAGGTTTCAAGAACACCGGGGAGCTGTTTTTT.

The genes are TRBV27 and TRBJ1-2; TRBD1 aligns across 8 bases. Germline V gene sequence: CDR1 MNHEY, CDR2 SMNVEV (reference sequence). The J segment lost 7 bases and the V segment lost 5 bases, leaving 12 bases of the junction unmatched. This CDR3 contains 15 residues. CDR3 DNA sequence: TGTGCCAGCAGTCCCTTCTCCGGGACAGGACCTGGCTACACCTTC. It encodes CASSPFSGTGPGYTF.

The J gene is TRBJ2-2, the V gene TRBV24-1, with 9 bases lining up with TRBD2. Germline assignment: CDR1 KGHDR and CDR2 SFDVKD. Unmatched junction bases numbered 7, after V lost 5 bases and J lost 4 bases. This CDR3 has 16 amino acids. CDR3 loop: CATSAPSGVITGELFF. The CDR3 nucleotides read TGTGCCACCAGTGCCCCTAGCGGGGTTATCACCGGGGAGCTGTTTTTT.

This sequence joins TRBV6-2 or TRBV6-3 and TRBJ2-2, with D tentatively TRBD1 or TRBD2 (5 bases each). Germline V gene sequence: CDR1 MNHEY, CDR2 SVGEGT. Trimming removed 4 bases at V and 5 bases at J, with 11 bases between. This CDR3 is built from 14 residues. CDR3: CASSFPGRTGELFF. The CDR3 bases are TGTGCCAGCAGTTTTCCGGGACGGACCGGGGAGCTGTTTTTT.

This clonotype was counted ten times or more. This chain links TRBV6-1 with TRBJ2-3; no definite D call. The V end was cut by 5 bases, the J end by 0 bases, with 12 bases between. Germline V gene sequence: CDR1 MNHNS, CDR2 SASEGT. CDR3 length: 15 residues. CDR3 in DNA: TGTGCCAGCAGTCCCCGGGTTACTAGCACAGATACGCAGTATTTT. Translated, it gives CASSPRVTSTDTQYF.

This clonotype appeared once. The genes are TRBV6-1 and TRBJ2-2; D unclear. This CDR3 has 13 amino acids. V was pared by 1 base and J by 6 bases, with 6 bases between. Per germline, CDR1 MNHNS and CDR2 SASEGT. In DNA, the CDR3 is TGTGCCAGCAGTGAAGTTGGGGCCGGGGAGCTGTTTTTT. This translates into CASSEVGAGELFF.

V gene TRBV4-1 combines with J gene TRBJ2-3; tentatively, D is TRBD1 (5 bases). From germline, CDR1 is MGHRA and CDR2 YSYEKL. With 1 base removed from V and 2 bases from J, the gap between germline ends came to 13 bases. The CDR3 is 16 amino acids. The CDR3 DNA sequence: TGCGCCAGCAGCCAAGGAGCCGCAGGGTACACAGATACGCAGTATTTT. As protein: CASSQGAAGYTDTQYF.

This clonotype came up a few times. V gene TRBV20-1 combines with J gene TRBJ1-1, with TRBD1 as a possible D gene (5 bases). The CDR3 totals 15 residues. Trimming left V 4 bases short and J 1 base short, with 16 bases between. Germline CDR1 DFQATT, CDR2 SNEGSKA (reference sequence). Written as DNA, the CDR3 is TGCAGTGCTACTCCCGGGGGAAGATCGAACACTGAAGCTTTCTTT. Translating gives CSATPGGRSNTEAFF.

The table lists this clonotype with many counts. The rearrangement links TRBV4-1 to TRBJ1-4; 7 nucleotides align to TRBD1. The trim removed 2 bases at V and 4 bases at J, leaving 7 bases unmatched. CDR3 length: 16 residues. Germline CDR1 is MGHRA and CDR2 is YSYEKL. The CDR3 protein is CASSQNLGQNNEKLFF. CDR3 nucleotides: TGCGCCAGCAGCCAAAATCTGGGACAGAATAATGAAAAACTGTTTTTT.